This T cell receptor beta chain originates from a study of memory CD4+ T cells and cytomegalovirus serostatus. General study findings and limits: Each of approximately 61 CMV-associated TCRbeta sequences occurred in one to five individuals.

The CDR3 is 19 amino acids. This table comes from immunoSEQ multiplex PCR, and its TCRdb copy is limited to in-frame clones, with some not included. This table has tens of thousands of clones, around 80% appearing once. Worth noting for this clone: Its antigen remains unknown.

The sort gate was single viable CD3+CD4+CD8-CD45RO+ cells for memory CD4+ T cells. Serostatus was set by detecting CMV pp150, pp28, p38, p52 IgG. The chain couples TRBV21-1 to TRBJ1-5; the table calls TRBD1, which could not be checked here. TRBV21-1 is annotated as a pseudogene. Specimen: memory CD4+ T cells from blood. The TCR was taken from an adult in good health and CMV-seronegative. The CDR3 loop is CASSKEVRGRLLSNQPQHF. The DNA of the CDR3 is TGTGCCAGCAGCAAAGAAGTCAGGGGGCGCCTCCTTAGCAATCAGCCCCAGCATTTT.